The next 21 T cell receptor beta chains were all read from a single sample in a study of Graves' ophthalmopathy and Graves' hyperthyroidism. RNA transcripts provided the template for amplifying TCR beta CDR3 regions. A first-round RT-PCR used HTBI primers, followed by a second-round multiplex PCR. TCRdb called the multiplex PCR reads again in MiXCR, with one record for every CDR3 protein. The table shows under 800,000 distinct CDR3 sequences, with about a fifth occurring only once. The specimen sequenced was peripheral blood. The receptor source for this set is a woman aged 18 to 35 with stable Graves' hyperthyroidism. Some clones in this sample may be carry-over from other donors' samples.

The rearrangement uses TRBV5-1 and TRBJ1-1, with a tentative D call TRBD1 (5 bases). This CDR3 is built from 14 residues. Germline V lookup: CDR1 SGHRS, CDR2 YFSETQ. V was shortened by 3 bases and J by 8 bases, with 17 bases between the two germline ends. The CDR3 spells CASSSGAESLEAFF. CDR3 coding DNA: TGCGCCAGCAGCTCTGGGGCGGAGTCCTTGGAAGCTTTCTTT.

This clonotype was observed many times. The chain couples TRBV27 to TRBJ2-7; D is undetermined. V was pared by 9 bases and J by 4 bases, with 16 bases between. Germline V gene data show CDR1 as MNHEY and CDR2 as SMNVEV (reference sequence). The CDR3 spans 13 residues. The CDR3 DNA reads TGTGCCAGTAAGGCCGGCCACGCGTACGAGCAGTACTTC. Amino acid sequence: CASKAGHAYEQYF.

This clonotype has just a few counts. The CDR3 reads CASGGAISNQPQHF. The CDR3 DNA reads as TGTGCCAGCGGCGGCGCGATTAGCAATCAGCCCCAGCATTTT. J is TRBJ1-5 and V is TRBV2; D is ambiguous. The germline V gene encodes CDR1 SNHLY and CDR2 FYNNEI. The ends were cut back, 8 bases at V and 0 bases at J, with 11 bases in the middle. This CDR3 contains 14 residues.

This clonotype was detected only a few times. The CDR3 region has the DNA TGTGCCAGCCAGCGGGGCTGGGAGACCCAGTACTTC. Its translation is CASQRGWETQYF. J is TRBJ2-5 and V is TRBV6-1; 7 positions agree with TRBD2. The ends lost 8 bases at V and 5 bases at J; junction bases unmatched: 5. CDR3 length equals 12 residues. Germline-derived CDR1 and CDR2 are MNHNS and SASEGT.

V usage is TRBV7-2 and J usage is TRBJ2-7; TRBD1 matches at 10 bases. The V segment lost 2 bases and the J segment 2 bases; nucleotides outside the gene matches: 3. Germline assignment: CDR1 SGHTA and CDR2 FQGNSA. The CDR3 is made up of 15 amino acids. CDR3 nucleotides: TGTGCCAGCAGCTTACGACAGGGGGCCCCCTACGAGCAGTACTTC. As protein: CASSLRQGAPYEQYF.

The table lists this clonotype with many counts. This rearrangement joins TRBV24-1 to TRBJ1-5; D ambiguous. CDR1 is KGHDR, CDR2 SFDVKD, per germline. CDR3 size: 14 residues. V dropped 9 bases and J dropped 9 bases, with 20 bases sitting between them. CDR3 protein: CATSARANLGPQHF. The DNA for the CDR3 is TGTGCCACCTCCGCGCGGGCCAACCTTGGGCCCCAGCATTTT.

This chain connects TRBV6-1 to TRBJ2-2, with 11 bases that match TRBD1. This CDR3 has 15 amino acids. Germline loops: CDR1 MNHNS, CDR2 SASEGT. V was clipped by 5 bases and J by 3 bases; unmatched bases: 2. The CDR3 loop reads CASSRTGGDTGELFF. CDR3 in DNA: TGTGCCAGCAGTCGGACAGGGGGCGACACCGGGGAGCTGTTTTTT.

Only a few counts were recorded for this clonotype. V gene TRBV18 combines with J gene TRBJ2-7; 7 nucleotides align to TRBD1. The CDR3 loop spans 13 amino acids. The germline CDR1 and CDR2 sequences are KGHSH and LQKENI. V was pared by 5 bases and J by 3 bases, with 4 bases of the junction left unmatched. The chain's CDR3 is CASSTGQIYEQYF. The DNA of the CDR3 is TGTGCCAGCTCAACGGGACAGATCTACGAGCAGTACTTC.

This clonotype was counted at least ten times. The rearrangement joins TRBV6-1 to TRBJ2-7; D uncertain. CDR3 length: 13 amino acids. V was clipped by 8 bases and J by 5 bases, with 16 bases between them. Germline CDR1 MNHNS, CDR2 SASEGT. CDR3: CASWGSYSNEQYF. Written as DNA, the CDR3 is TGTGCCAGCTGGGGTTCCTATTCAAACGAGCAGTACTTC.

This clonotype was seen at least ten times. The chain couples TRBV28 to TRBJ2-5, with a weak D call TRBD2 (6 bases). CDR3 length: 13 amino acids. The V gene lost 7 bases and the J gene lost 7 bases, with 16 bases spanning the gap. The germline V gene encodes CDR1 MDHEN and CDR2 SYDVKM. The CDR3 coding sequence is TGTGCCAGCACTTGGTTCGGGGGTGGGACCCAGTACTTC. Amino acids: CASTWFGGGTQYF.

At least ten counts were recorded for this clonotype. This chain joins TRBV29-1 and TRBJ1-5; D gene ambiguous. CDR3 length equals 14 residues. Trimming removed 5 bases at V and 0 bases at J, with 11 bases between. Germline V gene sequence: CDR1 SQVTM, CDR2 ANQGSEA. The CDR3 DNA is TGCAGCGTTCTCGATGGGGATAGCAATCAGCCCCAGCATTTT. Its translation: CSVLDGDSNQPQHF.

This clonotype showed up many times. This chain joins TRBV5-1 and TRBJ1-1; D remains ambiguous. There are 15 residues in the CDR3. The germline gives CDR1 SGHRS, CDR2 YFSETQ. V was cut by 2 bases and J by 3 bases, with 14 bases left in between. Here the CDR3 DNA reads TGCGCCAGCAGCTTAAAGGTCGATCGGGACACTGAAGCTTTCTTT. Translated, it gives CASSLKVDRDTEAFF.

This clonotype was recorded at least ten times. This chain links TRBV27 with TRBJ2-2, with D perhaps TRBD1 (6 bases). V lost 5 bases, J lost 6 bases, and 10 bases lay in between. Germline V gene lookup returns CDR1 MNHEY and CDR2 SMNVEV (reference sequence). CDR3 length equals 13 residues. CDR3 in DNA: TGTGCCAGCAGTATCACAGGGCCCGGGGAGCTGTTTTTT. Translating it yields CASSITGPGELFF.

This clonotype was recorded at least ten times. The junction does not match germline at one end; this may be a read error. This chain's CDR3 is CASSWGGETQYF. The CDR3 DNA reads TGCGCCAGCAGTTGGGGGGGAGAGACCCAGTACTTC. The V gene is TRBV11-2, the J gene TRBJ2-5; the match to TRBD2 covers 7 bases. Germline CDR1 is SGHAT and CDR2 is FQNNGV. This CDR3 has 12 residues.

Many counts were recorded for this clonotype. The V gene is TRBV11-1, the J gene TRBJ1-1, with 8 bases lining up with TRBD1. J gave up 3 bases and V 6 bases, and 12 bases lay outside the gene matches. CDR1 SGHAT and CDR2 FQDESV come from the germline V gene (reference sequence). CDR3 size: 16 residues. CDR3 coding DNA: TGTGCCAGCAGTCTCAGGGGGCGCAGAAGGTACACTGAAGCTTTCTTT. It specifies CASSLRGRRRYTEAFF.

This clonotype was detected ten times or more. The chain carries TRBV11-2 and TRBJ2-7; D might be TRBD2 (6 bases). Deletions cut 5 bases from V and 5 bases from J, with 13 bases between. CDR1 and CDR2 from the germline V gene are SGHAT and FQNNGV. This CDR3 comprises 13 residues. CDR3 in amino acids: CASSLLAVNEQYF. CDR3 sequence (DNA): TGTGCCAGCAGCCTTTTAGCGGTGAACGAGCAGTACTTC.

This clonotype was seen many times. This chain connects TRBV28 to TRBJ2-3; 7 bases match TRBD1. The CDR3 has 15 amino acids. Per the germline V gene, CDR1 is MDHEN and CDR2 is SYDVKM. The V segment lost 5 bases and the J segment 1 base; nucleotides outside the gene matches: 6. The CDR3 sequence is CASSNQGQRTDTQYF. The CDR3 DNA reads as TGTGCCAGCAGTAACCAGGGACAGCGCACAGATACGCAGTATTTT.

V is TRBV12-3 or TRBV12-4 and J is TRBJ2-7; no clear D gene. V lost 7 bases and J 4 bases, leaving 14 bases between the germline ends. The CDR3 length is 13 residues. As DNA, the CDR3 is TGTGCCAGCACTCCTGGGTCCGGATACGAGCAGTACTTC. It yields the protein CASTPGSGYEQYF.

This clonotype was counted ten times or more. This chain connects TRBV14 to TRBJ1-1; D may be TRBD1 (5 bases). V lost 6 bases, J lost 1 base, and 15 bases lay in between. The CDR3 is 15 amino acids. Per germline, CDR1 SGHDN and CDR2 FVKESK. The CDR3 nucleotides are TGTGCCAGCAGACAATCAAACAGGAGGAACACTGAAGCTTTCTTT. Protein product: CASRQSNRRNTEAFF.

In its sample, this clonotype was seen many times. The chain couples TRBV20-1 to TRBJ1-3; the D gene is possibly TRBD1 (5 bases). The CDR3 length is 14 residues. V lost 6 bases and J lost 3, with 15 bases in between. The germline V gene encodes CDR1 DFQATT and CDR2 SNEGSKA (reference sequence). CDR3 protein: CSAHPGGDGNTIYF. Written as DNA, the CDR3 is TGCAGTGCCCACCCCGGGGGAGATGGAAACACCATATATTTT.

This clonotype was seen many times. V and J are TRBV19 and TRBJ1-1; D gene unclear. The CDR3 totals 15 residues. The germline CDR1 and CDR2 sequences are LNHDA and SQIVND (reference sequence). V was pared by 3 bases and J by 0 bases, with 11 bases between. The CDR3 loop reads CASSIQPGLNTEAFF. CDR3 bases: TGTGCCAGTAGTATTCAGCCGGGGTTGAACACTGAAGCTTTCTTT. Full variable domain (rest looked up from reference TRBV19 and TRBJ1-1): DGGITQSPKYLFRKEGQNVTLSCEQNLNHDAMYWYRQDPGQGLRLIYYSQIVNDFQKGDIAEGYSVSREKKESFPLTVTSAQKNPTAFYLCASSIQPGLNTEAFFGQGTRLTVV.